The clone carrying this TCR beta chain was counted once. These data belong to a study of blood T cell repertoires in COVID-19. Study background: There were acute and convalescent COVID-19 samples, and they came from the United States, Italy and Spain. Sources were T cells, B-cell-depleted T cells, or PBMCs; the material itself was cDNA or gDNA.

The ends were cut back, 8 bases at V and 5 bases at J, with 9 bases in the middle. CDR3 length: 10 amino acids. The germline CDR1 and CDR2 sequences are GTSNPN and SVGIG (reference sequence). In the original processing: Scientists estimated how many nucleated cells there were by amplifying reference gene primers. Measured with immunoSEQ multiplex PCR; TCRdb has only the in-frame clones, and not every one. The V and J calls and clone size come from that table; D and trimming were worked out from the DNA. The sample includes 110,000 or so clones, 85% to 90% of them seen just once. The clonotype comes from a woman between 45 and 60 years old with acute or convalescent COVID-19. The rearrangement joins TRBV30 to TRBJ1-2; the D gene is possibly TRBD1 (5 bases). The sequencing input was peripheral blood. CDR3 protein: CALGAYGYTF. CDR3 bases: TGTGCCCTAGGGGCATATGGCTACACCTTC.